This T cell receptor beta chain originates from a study of OX40 agonist ivuxolimab in advanced cancers. Study at large: Among those enrolled, mean age was roughly 62 years (range roughly 23 to 79) and about 79% were male. Three dose-escalation patients had partial responses: one with hepatocellular carcinoma and two with cutaneous melanoma.

V lost 4 bases, J lost 2 bases, and 15 bases lay in between. The CDR3 sequence is 15 residues long. CDR1 is MDHEN and CDR2 is SYDVKM in the germline V gene. Sequencing was performed with immunoSEQ multiplex PCR; in TCRdb, only in-frame clones are kept and a portion is missing. Seen here are more than 60,000 clones, more than 80% observed once, and the top ten hold roughly an eighth. This specimen was CD4+ or CD8+ T cells sorted from blood, taken in a trial of the OX40 agonist ivuxolimab. This clonotype originated in an adult with an advanced solid tumor such as melanoma, head and neck, liver or kidney cancer. This chain links TRBV28 with TRBJ2-7; D gene uncertain. Here the CDR3 reads CASSSPYSRAYEQYF. CDR3 nucleotides: TGTGCCAGCAGTTCCCCTTACTCCCGCGCCTACGAGCAGTACTTC.